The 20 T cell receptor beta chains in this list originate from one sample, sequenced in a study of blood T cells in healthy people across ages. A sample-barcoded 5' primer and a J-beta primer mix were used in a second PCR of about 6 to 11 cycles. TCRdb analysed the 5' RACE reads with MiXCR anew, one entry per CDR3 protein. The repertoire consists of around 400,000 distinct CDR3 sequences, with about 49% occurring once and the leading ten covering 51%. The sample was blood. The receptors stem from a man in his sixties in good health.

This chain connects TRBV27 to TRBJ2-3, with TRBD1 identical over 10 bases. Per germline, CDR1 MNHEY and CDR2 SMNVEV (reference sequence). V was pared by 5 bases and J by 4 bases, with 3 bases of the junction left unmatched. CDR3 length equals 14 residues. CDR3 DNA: TGTGCCAGCAGTAGACAGGGGGCCCCAGATACGCAGTATTTT. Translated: CASSRQGAPDTQYF.

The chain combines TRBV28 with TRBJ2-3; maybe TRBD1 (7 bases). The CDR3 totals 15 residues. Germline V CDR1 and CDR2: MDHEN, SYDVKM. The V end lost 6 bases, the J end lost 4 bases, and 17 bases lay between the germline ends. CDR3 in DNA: TGTGCCAGCAGGGGGGGAGGCAGGGGGTCAGATACGCAGTATTTT. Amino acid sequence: CASRGGGRGSDTQYF.

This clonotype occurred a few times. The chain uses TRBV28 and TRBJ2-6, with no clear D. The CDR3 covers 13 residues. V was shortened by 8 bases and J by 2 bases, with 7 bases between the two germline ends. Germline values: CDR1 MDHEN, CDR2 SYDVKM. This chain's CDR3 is CASGPAGANVLTF. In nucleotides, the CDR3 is TGTGCCAGCGGGCCGGCTGGGGCCAACGTCCTGACTTTC. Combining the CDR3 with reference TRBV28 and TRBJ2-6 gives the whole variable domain DVKVTQSSRYLVKRTGEKVFLECVQDMDHENMFWYRQDPGLGLRLIYFSYDVKMKEKGDIPEGYSVSREKKERFSLILESASTNQTSMYLCASGPAGANVLTFGAGSRLTVL.

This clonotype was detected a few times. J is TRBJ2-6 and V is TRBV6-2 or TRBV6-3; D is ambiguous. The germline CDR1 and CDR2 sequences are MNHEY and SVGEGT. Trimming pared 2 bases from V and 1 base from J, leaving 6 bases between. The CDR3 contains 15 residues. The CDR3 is CASSYPSSGANVLTF. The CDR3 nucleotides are TGTGCCAGCAGTTACCCGAGTTCTGGGGCCAACGTCCTGACTTTC.

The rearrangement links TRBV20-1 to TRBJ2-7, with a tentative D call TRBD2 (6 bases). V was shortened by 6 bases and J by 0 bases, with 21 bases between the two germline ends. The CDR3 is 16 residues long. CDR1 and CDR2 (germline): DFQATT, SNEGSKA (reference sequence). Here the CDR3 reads CSASPGGPRSSYEQYF. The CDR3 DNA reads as TGCAGTGCCTCGCCCGGGGGTCCCCGCAGCTCCTACGAGCAGTACTTC.

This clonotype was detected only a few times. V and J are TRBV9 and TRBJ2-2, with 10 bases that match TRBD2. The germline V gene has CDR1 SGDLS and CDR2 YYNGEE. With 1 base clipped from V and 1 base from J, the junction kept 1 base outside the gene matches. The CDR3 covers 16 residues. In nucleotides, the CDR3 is TGTGCCAGCAGCGTAACTAGCGGGATGAACACCGGGGAGCTGTTTTTT. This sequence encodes CASSVTSGMNTGELFF.

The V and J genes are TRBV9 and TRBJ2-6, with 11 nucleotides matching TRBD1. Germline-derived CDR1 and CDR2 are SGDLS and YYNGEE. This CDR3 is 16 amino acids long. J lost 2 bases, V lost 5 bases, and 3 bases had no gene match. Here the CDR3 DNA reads TGTGCCAGCAGTGGACAGGGGGCCCCTGGGGCCAACGTCCTGACTTTC. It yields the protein CASSGQGAPGANVLTF.

The CDR3 bases are TGTGCCACAAGGACAGTTCCCCCAGATACGCAGTATTTT. It translates to CATRTVPPDTQYF. The V call is TRBV24-1, the J call TRBJ2-3, with D perhaps TRBD1 (6 bases). The CDR3 contains 13 residues. The germline V gene has CDR1 KGHDR and CDR2 SFDVKD. Trimming cost V 10 bases and J 4 bases, with 14 bases left between them.

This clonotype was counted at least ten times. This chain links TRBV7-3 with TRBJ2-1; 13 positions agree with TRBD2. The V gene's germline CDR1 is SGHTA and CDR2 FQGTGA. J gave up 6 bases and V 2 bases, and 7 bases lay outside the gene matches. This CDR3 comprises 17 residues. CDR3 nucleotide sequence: TGTGCCAGCAGCTTATACCCCGGACTAGCGGGAGTCAATGAGCAGTTCTTC. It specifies CASSLYPGLAGVNEQFF.

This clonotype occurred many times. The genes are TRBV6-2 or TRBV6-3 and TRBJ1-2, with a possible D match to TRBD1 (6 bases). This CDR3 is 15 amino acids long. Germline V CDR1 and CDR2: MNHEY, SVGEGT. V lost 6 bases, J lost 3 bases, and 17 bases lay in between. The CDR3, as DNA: TGTGCCAGCAGCACCGTCCTGACAGGCGACTATGGCTACACCTTC. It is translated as CASSTVLTGDYGYTF.

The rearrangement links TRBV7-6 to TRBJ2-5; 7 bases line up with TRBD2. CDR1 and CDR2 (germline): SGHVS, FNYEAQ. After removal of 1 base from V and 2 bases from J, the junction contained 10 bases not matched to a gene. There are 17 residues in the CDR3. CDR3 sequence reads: CASSLGEGGGWQETQYF. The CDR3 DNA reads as TGTGCCAGCAGCTTAGGGGAGGGTGGGGGTTGGCAAGAGACCCAGTACTTC.

The DNA for the CDR3 is TGTGCCAGCAGCCCCCCAGTGAATCAGCCCCAGCATTTT. It translates to CASSPPVNQPQHF. The chain couples TRBV3-1 to TRBJ1-5; D not certain. This CDR3 contains 13 residues. Trimming took off 4 bases at V and 4 bases at J, with 8 bases between the two ends. Germline-derived CDR1 and CDR2 are LGHDT and YNNKEL (reference sequence). Together with reference TRBV3-1 and TRBJ1-5, the CDR3 gives the full variable domain: DTAVSQTPKYLVTQMGNDKSIKCEQNLGHDTMYWYKQDSKKFLKIMFSYNNKELIINETVPNRFSPKSPDKAHLNLHINSLELGDSAVYFCASSPPVNQPQHFGDGTRLSIL.

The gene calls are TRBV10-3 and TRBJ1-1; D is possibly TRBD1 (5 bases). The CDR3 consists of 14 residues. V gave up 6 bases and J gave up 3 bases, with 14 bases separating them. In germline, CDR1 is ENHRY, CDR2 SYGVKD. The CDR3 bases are TGTGCCATCAGCCGACGGAGGGGAGACACTGAAGCTTTCTTT. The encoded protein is CAISRRRGDTEAFF.

The CDR3 spells CASSPAQGADYGYTF. For the CDR3, the DNA is TGTGCCAGCAGCCCAGCACAGGGGGCGGACTATGGCTACACCTTC. V gene TRBV7-2 combines with J gene TRBJ1-2, with 9 positions matching TRBD1. This CDR3 region has 15 residues. Germline CDR1 is SGHTA and CDR2 is FQGNSA. V was pared by 5 bases and J by 3 bases, with 7 bases of the junction left unmatched.

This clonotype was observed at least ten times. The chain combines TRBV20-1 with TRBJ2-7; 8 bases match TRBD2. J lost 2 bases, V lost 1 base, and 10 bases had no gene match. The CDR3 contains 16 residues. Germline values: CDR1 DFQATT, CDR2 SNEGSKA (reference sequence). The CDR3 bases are TGCAGTGCTAGAGCCCTCGGGGGACTAGGGGCCTACGAGCAGTACTTC. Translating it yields CSARALGGLGAYEQYF.

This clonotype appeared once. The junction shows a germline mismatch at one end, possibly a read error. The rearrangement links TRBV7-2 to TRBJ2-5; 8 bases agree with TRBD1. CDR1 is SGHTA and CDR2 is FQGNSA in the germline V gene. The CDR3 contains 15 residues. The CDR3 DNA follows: TGTGCCAGCAGCCCCAGGCCGACAGGGGCGAAGACCCAGTATTTC. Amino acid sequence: CASSPRPTGAKTQYF.

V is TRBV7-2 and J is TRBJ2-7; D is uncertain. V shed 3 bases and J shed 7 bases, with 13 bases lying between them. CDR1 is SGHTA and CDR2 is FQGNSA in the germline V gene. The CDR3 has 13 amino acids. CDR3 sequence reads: CASSFGPDREQYF. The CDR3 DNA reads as TGTGCCAGCAGCTTTGGCCCAGATAGAGAGCAGTACTTC.

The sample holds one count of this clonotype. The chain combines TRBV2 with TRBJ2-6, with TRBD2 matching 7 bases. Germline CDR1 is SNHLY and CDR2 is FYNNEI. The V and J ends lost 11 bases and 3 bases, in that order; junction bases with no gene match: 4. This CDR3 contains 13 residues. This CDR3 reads CAPGRVGANVLTF. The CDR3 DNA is TGTGCCCCGGGGAGGGTTGGGGCCAACGTCCTGACTTTC.

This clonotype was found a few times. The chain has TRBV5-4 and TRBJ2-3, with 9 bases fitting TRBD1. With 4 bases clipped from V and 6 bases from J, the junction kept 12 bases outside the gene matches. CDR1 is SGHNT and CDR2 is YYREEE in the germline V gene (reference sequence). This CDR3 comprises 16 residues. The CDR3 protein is CASSPSRDRVRDTQYF. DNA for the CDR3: TGTGCCAGCAGCCCTTCCCGGGACAGGGTAAGGGATACGCAGTATTTT.

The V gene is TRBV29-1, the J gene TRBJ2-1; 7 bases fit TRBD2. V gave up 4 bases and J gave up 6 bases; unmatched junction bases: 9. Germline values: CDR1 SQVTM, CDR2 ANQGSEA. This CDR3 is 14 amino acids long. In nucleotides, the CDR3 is TGCAGCGTTGTAATAGTGGGACTACGCAATGAGCAGTTCTTC. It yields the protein CSVVIVGLRNEQFF.